Here is one T cell receptor (beta chain) with its context. These data come from a study of blood T cell repertoires in COVID-19. The overall study: Acute and convalescent COVID-19 specimens originated in the United States, Italy and Spain.

The V gene lost 5 bases and the J gene lost 4 bases, with 14 bases spanning the gap. The CDR3 runs to 14 residues. Germline CDR1 MNHEY, CDR2 SMNVEV (reference sequence). Ages ranged from about 18 to 89 years, with residence in fewer than 25 US areas. Original data processing: Amplification from reference gene primers served as the basis for estimated nucleated cell counts. Method: immunoSEQ multiplex PCR; TCRdb's copy keeps in-frame clones and lacks some. V, J and clone size are taken as reported in that table, and D and trimming were inferred from the DNA itself. The repertoire consists of roughly 330,000 clones, with over 75% occurring once and the leading ten covering 5.3%.

The sequence derives from a woman aged 25 to 45 who had recovered from COVID-19. V usage is TRBV27 and J usage is TRBJ2-5, with D perhaps TRBD2 (5 bases). Source material: PBMCs or T cells enriched from blood (not recorded which). As DNA, the CDR3 is TGTGCCAGCAGTCGGGAAGGCGTGGGAGAGACCCAGTACTTC. It encodes CASSREGVGETQYF.